Each of the 9 T cell receptor beta chains below was sequenced from the same sample in a study of blood T cell repertoires in COVID-19 (dated by TCRdb to 2018 to 2020). The library was obtained by the immunoSEQ multiplex PCR assay. TCRdb carries this immuneACCESS record with in-frame sequences only. Its versions omit some clonotypes, under half of them owing to an unresolved V gene in the studies checked, with the rest unexplained. For this sample there are around 620,000 clones; about 90% appear just once. Over 0.2% of the sample belongs to the ten largest clones. The sample was peripheral blood. The receptors were sampled from a woman aged 18-35 years with acute or convalescent COVID-19.

This chain connects TRBV9 to TRBJ2-7, with 9 bases aligning to TRBD1. The CDR3 runs to 15 residues. CDR1 SGDLS and CDR2 YYNGEE come from the germline V gene. The V and J ends lost 4 bases and 2 bases, in that order; junction bases with no gene match: 7. CDR3 protein: CASSTWDRDAYEQYF. The DNA of the CDR3 is TGTGCCAGCAGCACTTGGGACAGGGATGCCTACGAGCAGTACTTC.

The V gene is TRBV6-5, the J gene TRBJ1-2; 8 nucleotides agree with TRBD1. Germline lookup yields CDR1 MNHEY and CDR2 SVGAGI. With 6 bases clipped from V and 4 bases from J, the junction kept 4 bases outside the gene matches. This CDR3 has 13 residues. CDR3 in DNA: TGTGCCAGCAGAGGGACAGGAACCTATGGCTACACCTTC. Translated: CASRGTGTYGYTF.

The V gene is TRBV12-5, the J gene TRBJ1-6, with D maybe TRBD1 (6 bases). The CDR3 totals 15 residues. V was shortened by 6 bases and J by 6 bases, with 15 bases between the two germline ends. Germline V gives CDR1 LGHNT, CDR2 FRNRAP. The CDR3 DNA follows: TGTGCTAGTGGGCCGCCGGGACAAATTAATTCACCCCTCCACTTT. Amino acids: CASGPPGQINSPLHF.

A remark on this clone: An end of the junction differs from the germline gene, which may be a read error. V gene TRBV7-2 combines with J gene TRBJ2-6; D is perhaps TRBD2 (5 bases). The V gene's germline CDR1 is SGHTA and CDR2 FQGNSA. The CDR3 extends over 15 amino acids. The CDR3 here is CASSLAVSGANVLTF. The CDR3 nucleotides read TGTGCCAGCAGCCTAGCTGTATCTGGGGCCAACGTCCTGACTTTC.

The chain combines TRBV5-1 with TRBJ1-3; no clear D gene. The germline V gene encodes CDR1 SGHRS and CDR2 YFSETQ. Trimming pared 2 bases from V and 0 bases from J, leaving 12 bases between. The CDR3 contains 16 residues. The CDR3 region is CASSFDVTASGNTIYF. CDR3 sequence (DNA): TGCGCCAGCAGCTTCGACGTAACAGCCTCTGGAAACACCATATATTTT.

The chain recombines TRBV3-1 (or the pseudogene TRBV3-2) with TRBJ1-1, with a tentative D call TRBD1 (6 bases). The CDR3 is made up of 15 amino acids. Germline V CDR1 and CDR2: LGHDT, YNNKEL (reference sequence). Trimming removed 3 bases from V and 2 bases from J, with 13 bases in between. CDR3: CASSQAGTRNTEAFF. The DNA for the CDR3 is TGTGCCAGCAGCCAGGCCGGGACACGAAACACTGAAGCTTTCTTT.

The rearrangement links TRBV25-1 to TRBJ1-2; D gene unclear. The germline gives CDR1 MGHDK, CDR2 SYGVNS. The CDR3 covers 15 residues. V was trimmed by 8 bases and J by 4 bases, leaving 20 bases between them. In DNA form, the CDR3 reads TGTGCCAGCGAGCAGGCCGGGGAGCATCCCTATGGCTACACCTTC. Its translation: CASEQAGEHPYGYTF.

The V and J genes are TRBV19 and TRBJ1-3; D unresolved. Trimming removed 5 bases from V and 1 base from J, with 15 bases in between. Germline V gives CDR1 LNHDA, CDR2 SQIVND (reference sequence). CDR3 length: 16 amino acids. The CDR3 DNA reads TGTGCCAGTAGTCTCCGGACGGGATTATCTGGAAACACCATATATTTT. Its protein product is CASSLRTGLSGNTIYF.

This clone was observed a few times. The gene calls are TRBV5-1 and TRBJ1-2, with 10 nucleotides matching TRBD1. Germline CDR1 reads SGHRS; CDR2 reads YFSETQ. This CDR3 is built from 15 residues. The trim removed 4 bases at V and 6 bases at J, leaving 9 bases unmatched. CDR3 coding DNA: TGCGCCAGCAGCGTAACACCCGGGACAGGGGATGGCTACACCTTC. Residues: CASSVTPGTGDGYTF.